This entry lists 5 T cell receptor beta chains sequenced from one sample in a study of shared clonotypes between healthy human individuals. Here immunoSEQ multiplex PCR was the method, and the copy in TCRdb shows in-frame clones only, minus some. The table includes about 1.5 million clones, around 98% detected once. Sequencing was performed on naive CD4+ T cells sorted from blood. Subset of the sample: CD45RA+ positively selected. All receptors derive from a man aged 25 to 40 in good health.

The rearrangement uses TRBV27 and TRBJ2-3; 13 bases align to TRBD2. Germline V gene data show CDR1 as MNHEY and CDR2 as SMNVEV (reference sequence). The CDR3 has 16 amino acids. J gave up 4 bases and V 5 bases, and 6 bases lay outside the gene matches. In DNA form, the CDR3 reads TGTGCCAGCAGTCTAGGACTAGCGGGAGCGGCAGATACGCAGTATTTT. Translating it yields CASSLGLAGAADTQYF.

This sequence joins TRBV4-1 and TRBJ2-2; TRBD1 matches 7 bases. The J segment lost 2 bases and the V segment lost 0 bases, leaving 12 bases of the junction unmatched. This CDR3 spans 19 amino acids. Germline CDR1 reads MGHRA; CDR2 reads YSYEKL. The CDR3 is CASSQDRSVGTANTGELFF. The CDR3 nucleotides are TGCGCCAGCAGCCAAGATCGGTCCGTTGGGACAGCTAACACCGGGGAGCTGTTTTTT.

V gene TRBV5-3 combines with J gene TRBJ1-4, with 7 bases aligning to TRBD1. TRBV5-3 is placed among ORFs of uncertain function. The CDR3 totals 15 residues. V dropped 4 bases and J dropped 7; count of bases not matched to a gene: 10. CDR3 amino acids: CARSHGQVGGEKLFF. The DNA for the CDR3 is TGTGCCAGAAGCCACGGACAGGTCGGCGGTGAAAAACTGTTTTTT.

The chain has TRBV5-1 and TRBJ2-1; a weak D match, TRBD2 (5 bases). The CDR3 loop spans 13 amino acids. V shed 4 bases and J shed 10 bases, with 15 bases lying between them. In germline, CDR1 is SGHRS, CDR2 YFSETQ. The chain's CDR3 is CASSTTTRKEQFF. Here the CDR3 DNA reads TGCGCCAGCAGCACCACCACTAGGAAGGAGCAGTTCTTC.

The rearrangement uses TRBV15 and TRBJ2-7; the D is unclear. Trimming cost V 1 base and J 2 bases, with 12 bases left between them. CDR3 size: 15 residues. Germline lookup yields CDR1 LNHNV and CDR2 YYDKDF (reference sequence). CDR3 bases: TGTGCCACCAGCAGAGGTTCTCCAACCACCTACGAGCAGTACTTC. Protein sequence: CATSRGSPTTYEQYF.